This T cell receptor beta chain stems from a study of blood T cell repertoires in COVID-19. The method was immunoSEQ multiplex PCR; TCRdb's version includes in-frame clones alone and lacks a portion of them. The profile covers 170,000 or so clones, with approximately 88% appearing a single time and 2.9% taken by the ten largest. The specimen sequenced was peripheral blood. The sequence was collected from a woman aged 60-75 years with acute or convalescent COVID-19.

The CDR3 DNA follows: TGTGCCAGCATCCCGGGACTAGCGGGGGTCCCCAACACCGGGGAGCTGTTTTTT. It encodes CASIPGLAGVPNTGELFF. V is TRBV7-2 and J is TRBJ2-2; 14 positions match TRBD2. CDR3 length: 18 residues. V lost 7 bases and J lost 2; bases outside the gene matches: 9. The germline CDR1 and CDR2 sequences are SGHTA and FQGNSA. Combining the CDR3 with reference TRBV7-2 and TRBJ2-2 gives the whole variable domain GAGVSQSPSNKVTEKGKDVELRCDPISGHTALYWYRQSLGQGLEFLIYFQGNSAPDKSGLPSDRFSAERTGGSVSTLTIQRTQQEDSAVYLCASIPGLAGVPNTGELFFGEGSRLTVL.